This TCR beta chain was sequenced during a study of CD8 T cells in ankylosing spondylitis. Trimming removed 6 bases from V and 1 base from J, with 10 bases in between. This CDR3 has 13 amino acids. The germline V gene encodes CDR1 SGHRS and CDR2 YFSETQ. This clonotype was observed at least ten times. Its antigen remains unidentified. Broader study findings: Past research had described some motif variants in reactive arthritis synovial fluid and blood. Typical of ankylosing spondylitis blood, it appeared, was a TCR beta motif of eight highly homologous variants. Relatively scarce in peripheral blood, disease-linked clones were CD8+. Significantly higher representation of disease-linked clones was reported for matched ankylosing spondylitis synovial fluid.

Quantitative 5'-RACE with molecular barcodes was used to make the TCR beta libraries. One entry per CDR3 protein, called by TCRdb with MiXCR from the 5' RACE reads. The repertoire consists of 450,000 to 550,000 distinct CDR3 sequences, with about 5.7% occurring once and the leading ten covering around 3.6%. The sequence was collected from a male donor with ankylosing spondylitis. Source material: blood, either unsorted or a sorted T cell fraction (not recorded which). The V call is TRBV5-1, the J call TRBJ1-1; D uncertain. The CDR3 region is CASNLDGNTEAFF. The CDR3 DNA reads TGCGCCAGCAATCTAGACGGGAACACTGAAGCTTTCTTT.